What follows are 24 T cell receptor beta chains derived from one specimen sequenced in a study of T cells expressing NK-cell markers. TCRdb reprocessed the 5' RACE reads and reports one entry per CDR3 protein, with no DNA. The sample table sets out roughly 390,000 distinct CDR3 sequences. Sequences were obtained from blood T cells: a sorted CD56 or NKG2C T cell subset, CD4+ or CD8+ T cells, or bulk PBMC T cells (not recorded which). These receptors were obtained from a woman between 45 and 65 years old in good health.

The chain's CDR3 is CSVETVHNEQFF. V gene TRBV20-1 combines with J gene TRBJ2-1. The CDR3 loop spans 12 amino acids. Germline V gene lookup returns CDR1 DFQATT and CDR2 SNEGSKA (reference sequence).

The rearrangement uses TRBV7-9 and TRBJ2-5; the TCRdb call, TRBD1, lacks DNA for checking. The V gene's germline CDR1 is SEHNR and CDR2 FQNEAQ (reference sequence). CDR3 length: 15 amino acids. The CDR3 is CASSPPMRYQETQYF. Full variable domain (outside the CDR3, taken from reference TRBV7-9 and TRBJ2-5): DTGVSQNPRHKITKRGQNVTFRCDPISEHNRLYWYRQTLGQGPEFLTYFQNEAQLEKSRLLSDRFSAERPKGSFSTLEIQRTEQGDSAMYLCASSPPMRYQETQYFGPGTRLLVL.

The V call is TRBV12-3 or TRBV12-4, the J call TRBJ1-3; no DNA is available, so the TRBD1 call from TCRdb remains unchecked. CDR3 length: 14 amino acids. The CDR3 spells CASSHDRVGDTIYF.

The rearrangement links TRBV7-9 to TRBJ2-1; no DNA is available, so the TRBD1 call from TCRdb remains unchecked. This CDR3 spans 13 amino acids. Germline V CDR1 and CDR2: SEHNR, FQNEAQ (reference sequence). The CDR3 protein is CASSFRGWNEQFF.

This rearrangement joins TRBV29-1 to TRBJ2-4; TCRdb's assignment of TRBD2 cannot be checked, as there is no DNA. There are 13 residues in the CDR3. Germline lookup yields CDR1 SQVTM and CDR2 ANQGSEA. This CDR3 reads CSVEGGGRNIQYF.

The rearrangement uses TRBV27 and TRBJ2-5; TCRdb's D call, TRBD2, is unchecked because there is no DNA. The germline gives CDR1 MNHEY, CDR2 SMNVEV (reference sequence). CDR3 length equals 14 residues. This CDR3 reads CASSQTSGVETQYF.

The chain is built from TRBV5-1 and TRBJ1-4. The CDR3 length is 14 residues. Looked up from germline, CDR1 is SGHRS and CDR2 is YFSETQ. The CDR3 protein is CASSFTGINEKLFF.

The J gene is TRBJ2-3, the V gene TRBV2; lacking DNA, the TRBD2 call made by TCRdb goes unchecked. This CDR3 is built from 14 residues. Germline V gene sequence: CDR1 SNHLY, CDR2 FYNNEI. This chain's CDR3 is CASMREGLTDTQYF. The full variable domain, completed using reference TRBV2 and TRBJ2-3, is EPEVTQTPSHQVTQMGQEVILRCVPISNHLYFYWYRQILGQKVEFLVSFYNNEISEKSEIFDDQFSVERPDGSNFTLKIRSTKLEDSAMYFCASMREGLTDTQYFGPGTRLTVL.

CDR3 residues: CASSRAGVGQPQHF. The genes are TRBV6-5 and TRBJ1-5; TCRdb reports TRBD1, a call that lacks DNA to check it against. The CDR3 sequence is 14 residues long. Per germline, CDR1 MNHEY and CDR2 SVGAGI.

J is TRBJ2-2 and V is TRBV11-2; checking the TCRdb D call of TRBD1 is not possible without DNA. The CDR3 has 19 residues. From germline, CDR1 is SGHAT and CDR2 FQNNGV. CDR3 sequence: CASSLVQWAGSRVTGELFF.

The CDR3 loop reads CASSPPQGFNEQFF. This rearrangement joins TRBV5-1 to TRBJ2-1; the TCRdb call, TRBD1, lacks DNA for checking. The CDR3 is made up of 14 amino acids. From germline, CDR1 is SGHRS and CDR2 YFSETQ.

CDR3 region: CATQGPKGDNEQFF. The V gene is TRBV24-1, the J gene TRBJ2-1; TCRdb picks TRBD1, but there is no DNA to check that call. Germline lookup yields CDR1 KGHDR and CDR2 SFDVKD. The CDR3 is 14 amino acids.

The CDR3 sequence is CAIRGVLIHEQFF. J is TRBJ2-1 and V is TRBV10-3; the D call from TCRdb, TRBD1, cannot be confirmed without DNA. The CDR3 length is 13 residues. Germline V lookup: CDR1 ENHRY, CDR2 SYGVKD.

The chain combines TRBV5-1 with TRBJ2-4; TCRdb designates TRBD1, a call that cannot be tested without DNA. The CDR3 is 15 residues long. Germline V gene sequence: CDR1 SGHRS, CDR2 YFSETQ. CDR3 sequence reads: CASSLVQGEYDIQYF.

The J gene is TRBJ2-7, the V gene TRBV3-1; TCRdb picks TRBD2, but there is no DNA to check that call. CDR1 LGHDT and CDR2 YNNKEL come from the germline V gene (reference sequence). The CDR3 extends over 13 amino acids. The CDR3 loop is CASSPGRASEQYF.

The rearrangement links TRBV12-3 or TRBV12-4 to TRBJ1-1; absent DNA, TCRdb's TRBD1 call cannot be checked. The CDR3 runs to 13 residues. The CDR3 protein is CASSSLQGLGAFF.

CDR3 amino acids: CASTEGPTQYF. V is TRBV6-2 or TRBV6-3 and J is TRBJ2-5; TCRdb calls TRBD2, which cannot be checked without DNA. From germline, CDR1 is MNHEY and CDR2 SVGEGT. CDR3 length: 11 residues.

The gene calls are TRBV4-1 and TRBJ2-7; TCRdb's D call of TRBD1 is untestable without DNA. The CDR3 is 14 residues long. Germline V gene lookup returns CDR1 MGHRA and CDR2 YSYEKL. This chain's CDR3 is CASSQEASRGEQYF.

The CDR3: CATSRERINTDTQYF. The chain links TRBV15 to TRBJ2-3. CDR1 and CDR2 (germline): LNHNV, YYDKDF (reference sequence). The CDR3 length is 15 residues. Looking up the rest from reference TRBV15 and TRBJ2-3 gives the full variable domain: DAMVIQNPRYQVTQFGKPVTLSCSQTLNHNVMYWYQQKSSQAPKLLFHYYDKDFNNEADTPDNFQSRRPNTSFCFLDIRSPGLGDTAMYLCATSRERINTDTQYFGPGTRLTVL.

CDR3 protein: CASSQVGAPLIEQYF. The rearrangement links TRBV3-1 to TRBJ2-7; no DNA is available, so the TRBD1 call from TCRdb remains unchecked. Per germline, CDR1 LGHDT and CDR2 YNNKEL (reference sequence). This CDR3 contains 15 residues.

V usage is TRBV20-1 and J usage is TRBJ1-4; lacking DNA, the TRBD1 call made by TCRdb goes unchecked. CDR3 length: 15 residues. In germline, CDR1 is DFQATT, CDR2 SNEGSKA (reference sequence). The CDR3 sequence: CSASRQGGANEKLFF.

V and J are TRBV15 and TRBJ2-1; no DNA is available, so the TRBD2 call from TCRdb remains unchecked. The germline V gene encodes CDR1 LNHNV and CDR2 YYDKDF (reference sequence). The length of the CDR3 is 16 residues. The CDR3 here is CATSRRGDYRYNEQFF.

The rearrangement uses TRBV5-1 and TRBJ2-1; with no DNA, the TCRdb D assignment of TRBD1 cannot be verified. The germline CDR1 and CDR2 sequences are SGHRS and YFSETQ. The CDR3 contains 16 residues. This CDR3 reads CASSLGDRGINNEQFF.

The rearrangement uses TRBV3-1 and TRBJ1-1; the D gene TCRdb calls, TRBD1, cannot be checked with no DNA. This CDR3 region has 14 residues. CDR1 LGHDT and CDR2 YNNKEL come from the germline V gene (reference sequence). CDR3 loop: CASSQGATNTEAFF. Full variable domain (outside the CDR3, taken from reference TRBV3-1 and TRBJ1-1): DTAVSQTPKYLVTQMGNDKSIKCEQNLGHDTMYWYKQDSKKFLKIMFSYNNKELIINETVPNRFSPKSPDKAHLNLHINSLELGDSAVYFCASSQGATNTEAFFGQGTRLTVV.